This TCR beta chain was recovered during a study of identical twins. A single record per CDR3 protein comes from TCRdb applying MiXCR to the 5' RACE reads. The table lists hundreds of thousands of distinct CDR3 sequences, around 8.6% of them singletons, with around 0.95% in the top ten. Germline CDR1 is SGHTA and CDR2 is FQGTGA. The ends lost 2 bases at V and 7 bases at J; junction bases unmatched: 2. The CDR3 runs to 14 residues. This clonotype was recorded a few times. Antigen unknown. Study results and limitations: The abundant beta clonotypes from cord blood had fewer insertions, and memory repertoires had none of this. Shared out-of-frame alpha sequences (those common to twins) showed excess low generation probability. Models underestimated how often monozygotic twins shared out-of-frame TCR alpha.

This sample also appeared in a second study, on yellow fever vaccine responses in identical twins.

J is TRBJ1-6 and V is TRBV7-3, with 7 bases matching TRBD1. The specimen was PBMCs. The sequence was obtained from a woman aged 18 to 35 in good health. The CDR3 protein is CASSLLGQNSPLHF. The CDR3, as DNA: TGTGCCAGCAGCTTATTGGGACAGAATTCACCCCTCCACTTT. Based on the CDR3 plus reference TRBV7-3 and TRBJ1-6, the full variable domain is GAGVSQTPSNKVTEKGKYVELRCDPISGHTALYWYRQSLGQGPEFLIYFQGTGAADDSGLPNDRFFAVRPEGSVSTLKIQRTERGDSAVYLCASSLLGQNSPLHFGNGTRLTVT.